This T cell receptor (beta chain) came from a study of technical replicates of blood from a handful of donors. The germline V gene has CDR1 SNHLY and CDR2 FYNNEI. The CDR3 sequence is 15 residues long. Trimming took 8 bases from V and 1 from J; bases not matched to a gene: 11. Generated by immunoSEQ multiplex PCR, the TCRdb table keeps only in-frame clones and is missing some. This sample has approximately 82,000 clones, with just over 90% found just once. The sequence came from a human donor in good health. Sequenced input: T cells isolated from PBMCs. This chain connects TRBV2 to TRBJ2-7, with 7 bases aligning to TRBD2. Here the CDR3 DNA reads TGTGCCAGCTGGGAAGGGCTAGCGGAATCCTACGAGCAGTACTTC. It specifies CASWEGLAESYEQYF. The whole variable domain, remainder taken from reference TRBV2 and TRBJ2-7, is EPEVTQTPSHQVTQMGQEVILRCVPISNHLYFYWYRQILGQKVEFLVSFYNNEISEKSEIFDDQFSVERPDGSNFTLKIRSTKLEDSAMYFCASWEGLAESYEQYFGPGTRLTVT.